The present T cell receptor (beta chain) was sequenced within a study of blood T cell repertoires in COVID-19. Study as a whole: Spain, Italy and the United States supplied samples that represented acute and convalescent COVID-19.

V dropped 3 bases and J dropped 7; count of bases not matched to a gene: 7. This CDR3 has 15 residues. Germline values: CDR1 SGDLS, CDR2 YYNGEE. Sequencing used immunoSEQ multiplex PCR; TCRdb keeps in-frame clones, though not all of them. Of around 260,000 clones in the sample, about nine tenths were seen once. Sequences were obtained from PBMCs or T cells enriched from blood (not recorded which). V usage is TRBV9 and J usage is TRBJ2-1; TRBD1 matches 10 bases. This TCR was recovered from a woman aged 25 to 39 who had recovered from COVID-19. The CDR3 loop reads CASSAPGQGSNEQFF. The CDR3 DNA sequence: TGTGCCAGCAGCGCACCGGGACAGGGGAGTAATGAGCAGTTCTTC.